Listed here are 21 T cell receptor beta chains from one sample, sequenced in a study of T-cell reconstitution after alpha-beta-depleted transplantation in children. Unique molecular identifiers were used in preparing the TCRbeta library. TCRdb called the PCR reads again in MiXCR, with one record for every CDR3 protein. Of over 150,000 distinct CDR3 sequences in the sample, just under 6.5% were seen once. This material consisted of PBMCs, taken before TCRalphabeta/CD19-depleted stem cell transplant. All receptors come from a girl under three years old with combined immunodeficiency, due to receive a stem cell transplant.

The genes are TRBV7-3 and TRBJ1-5; TRBD1 matches 10 bases. The germline CDR1 and CDR2 sequences are SGHTA and FQGTGA. CDR3 length: 14 residues. Trimming cost V 6 bases and J 7 bases; bases outside gene matches: 6. The CDR3 reads CASSPTGGDQPQHF. The CDR3 DNA follows: TGTGCCAGCAGTCCGACAGGGGGCGACCAGCCCCAGCATTTT.

This clonotype was counted many times. The chain links TRBV4-2 to TRBJ2-3; a weak D match, TRBD1 (6 bases). This CDR3 region has 17 residues. Germline lookup yields CDR1 LGHNA and CDR2 YNFKEQ. V lost 0 bases and J lost 3, with 16 bases in between. In DNA, the CDR3 is TGTGCCAGCAGCCAAGATAGAGGGGGAGAGGAGACAGATACGCAGTATTTT. Amino acid sequence: CASSQDRGGEETDTQYF.

This clonotype was counted ten times or more. This chain links TRBV15 with TRBJ2-7; 7 bases align to TRBD1. Per the germline V gene, CDR1 is LNHNV and CDR2 is YYDKDF (reference sequence). CDR3 size: 16 residues. V gave up 8 bases and J gave up 0 bases; unmatched junction bases: 13. CDR3 bases: TGTGCCACCCGACCCGTTAGGGGGCCGTTCTCCTACGAGCAGTACTTC. Translation: CATRPVRGPFSYEQYF.

The CDR3: CSAVGLELRTEAFF. CDR3 DNA sequence: TGCAGCGCCGTGGGGTTGGAACTGAGGACTGAAGCTTTCTTT. The gene calls are TRBV29-1 and TRBJ1-1; D unclear. The CDR3 has 14 residues. Trimming pared 7 bases from V and 5 bases from J, leaving 20 bases between. CDR1 and CDR2 from the germline V gene are SQVTM and ANQGSEA.

This clonotype was observed a few times. V is TRBV30 and J is TRBJ2-3; 10 bases match TRBD1. CDR1 and CDR2 from the germline V gene are GTSNPN and SVGIG (reference sequence). V lost 3 bases, J lost 3 bases, and 9 bases stayed unmatched. CDR3 length: 16 residues. CDR3 loop: CAWSAEVGQGTDTQYF. CDR3 nucleotides: TGTGCCTGGAGCGCAGAGGTGGGACAGGGGACAGATACGCAGTATTTT.

This clonotype was observed many times. The chain carries TRBV2 and TRBJ2-5, with a tentative D call TRBD1 (6 bases). The CDR3 spans 15 residues. V was cut by 3 bases and J by 2 bases, with 13 bases left in between. Germline loops: CDR1 SNHLY, CDR2 FYNNEI. DNA for the CDR3: TGTGCCAGCAGTGAGAGAACAGGGTGGCAAGAGACCCAGTACTTC. Protein product: CASSERTGWQETQYF.

This clonotype was seen ten or more times. For the CDR3, the DNA is TGTGCCAGCAGCGCGACAGGGCGCGGCTACACCTTC. Translating it yields CASSATGRGYTF. The chain carries TRBV9 and TRBJ1-2; 7 nucleotides agree with TRBD1. Per germline, CDR1 SGDLS and CDR2 YYNGEE. Trimming removed 3 bases from V and 8 bases from J; junction bases left unmatched: 4. The CDR3 sequence is 12 residues long.

This clonotype was recorded many times. The chain combines TRBV4-2 with TRBJ2-3; perhaps TRBD2 as D (6 bases). Trimming removed 4 bases from V and 12 bases from J, with 17 bases in between. CDR1 is LGHNA and CDR2 is YNFKEQ in the germline V gene. The CDR3 totals 13 residues. CDR3 coding DNA: TGTGCCAGCAGCCTTCCAGGGACTGACATACAGTATTTT. As protein: CASSLPGTDIQYF.

This clonotype was found many times. The chain is built from TRBV6-1 and TRBJ2-1; D unresolved. The CDR3 extends over 15 amino acids. Per germline, CDR1 MNHNS and CDR2 SASEGT. With 6 bases removed from V and 5 bases from J, the gap between germline ends came to 17 bases. CDR3 in amino acids: CASRVLVYPDNEQFF. CDR3 bases: TGTGCCAGCAGGGTTCTGGTATATCCCGACAATGAGCAGTTCTTC.

The table lists this clonotype with many counts. V and J are TRBV7-6 and TRBJ2-7; D possibly corresponds to TRBD1 (5 bases). The germline CDR1 and CDR2 sequences are SGHVS and FNYEAQ. CDR3 length: 13 amino acids. V lost 5 bases to trimming and J lost 0 bases, with 8 bases between them. The CDR3 protein is CASSQDISYEQYF. CDR3 in DNA: TGTGCCAGCAGCCAGGACATCTCCTACGAGCAGTACTTC.

In this sample, this clonotype turned up many times. The chain recombines TRBV4-3 with TRBJ2-2; 14 bases align to TRBD2. The CDR3 covers 20 residues. CDR1 is LGHNA and CDR2 is YSLEER in the germline V gene. The trim removed 4 bases at V and 5 bases at J, leaving 15 bases unmatched. CDR3 coding DNA: TGCGCCAGCAGCCCCAGACTAGCGGGAGGGCCTGAGGTCGTAACCGGGGAGCTGTTTTTT. Amino acid sequence: CASSPRLAGGPEVVTGELFF.

This clonotype was seen ten or more times. The J gene is TRBJ2-1, the V gene TRBV11-3; tentatively, D is TRBD1 (5 bases). The germline V and J ends were trimmed by 3 bases and 3 bases, with 12 bases remaining between them. This CDR3 spans 15 amino acids. CDR1 is SGHNT and CDR2 is YENEEA in the germline V gene. The CDR3 is CASSLGPVGYNEQFF. CDR3 DNA: TGTGCCAGCAGCTTGGGGCCCGTGGGCTACAATGAGCAGTTCTTC. Complete variable domain (other parts from reference TRBV11-3 and TRBJ2-1): EAGVVQSPRYKIIEKKQPVAFWCNPISGHNTLYWYLQNLGQGPELLIRYENEEAVDDSQLPKDRFSAERLKGVDSTLKIQPAELGDSAVYLCASSLGPVGYNEQFFGPGTRLTVL.

This clonotype was seen many times. J is TRBJ2-1 and V is TRBV15; 8 bases line up with TRBD1. The germline gives CDR1 LNHNV, CDR2 YYDKDF (reference sequence). The CDR3 sequence is 14 residues long. V lost 4 bases to trimming and J lost 10 bases; unmatched junction nucleotides: 9. CDR3 coding DNA: TGTGCCACCAGCACAAGGACAGGGCTGTGGGAGCAGTTCTTC. Protein: CATSTRTGLWEQFF.

The rearrangement uses TRBV7-2 and TRBJ2-7; 14 nucleotides line up with TRBD2. CDR1 is SGHTA, CDR2 FQGNSA, per germline. J was trimmed by 6 bases and V by 1 base; bases with no gene match: 2. CDR3 size: 15 residues. The CDR3 spells CASSLVGTSGSEQYF. The CDR3 region has the DNA TGTGCCAGCAGCTTAGTGGGGACTAGCGGGAGCGAGCAGTACTTC.

There are many counts of this clonotype. This chain uses TRBV9 with TRBJ2-1; possibly TRBD2 for D (6 bases). The CDR3 spans 14 residues. V shed 0 bases and J shed 8 bases, with 12 bases lying between them. Germline CDR1 and CDR2: SGDLS and YYNGEE. CDR3 amino acids: CASSVAGARYEQFF. The CDR3 DNA follows: TGTGCCAGCAGCGTAGCGGGAGCCAGGTATGAGCAGTTCTTC. Full variable domain (rest looked up from reference TRBV9 and TRBJ2-1): DSGVTQTPKHLITATGQRVTLRCSPRSGDLSVYWYQQSLDQGLQFLIQYYNGEERAKGNILERFSAQQFPDLHSELNLSSLELGDSALYFCASSVAGARYEQFFGPGTRLTVL.

This clonotype was recorded many times. The rearrangement links TRBV5-1 to TRBJ1-5, with a possible D match to TRBD1 (6 bases). This CDR3 has 15 residues. The germline gives CDR1 SGHRS, CDR2 YFSETQ. With 0 bases removed from V and 4 bases from J, the gap between germline ends came to 11 bases. The CDR3 sequence is CASSLGGQQNQPQHF. The CDR3 nucleotides are TGCGCCAGCAGCTTGGGAGGACAGCAGAATCAGCCCCAGCATTTT.

This clonotype has a count of ten or more. The chain joins TRBV7-6 to TRBJ2-3, with 10 positions matching TRBD2. Trimming removed 5 bases from V and 4 bases from J; junction bases left unmatched: 6. Germline V gene lookup returns CDR1 SGHVS and CDR2 FNYEAQ. CDR3 length equals 15 residues. DNA for the CDR3: TGTGCCAGCAGCCCCTTCAGCGGGGGGGCAGATACGCAGTATTTT. Translating gives CASSPFSGGADTQYF.

Concerning this clonotype: This may be a read error, as it is one base from a much larger clone. The conserved phenylalanine or tryptophan normally closing the CDR3 is absent here, so this likely arose from a read error. The rearrangement uses TRBV7-9 and TRBJ2-7, with D unresolved. This CDR3 has 14 residues. Germline CDR1 is SEHNR and CDR2 is FQNEAQ (reference sequence). Between the trimmed V and J ends, which lost 8 bases and 4 bases, there was a span of 18 bases. CDR3 residues: CASGTSTRIYEQYC. The DNA for the CDR3 is TGTGCCAGCGGTACCTCGACACGGATTTACGAGCAGTACTGC.

This clonotype was counted many times. The CDR3: CASSPSSGGAYEQFF. The CDR3 DNA reads as TGTGCCAGCAGTCCATCTAGCGGGGGGGCCTATGAGCAGTTCTTC. The V call is TRBV12-3 or TRBV12-4, the J call TRBJ2-1; 12 nucleotides align to TRBD2. Trimming at V came to 5 bases and at J to 8 bases, leaving 7 bases not matched to a gene. The CDR3 runs 15 residues.

On this clonotype itself: This may come from a read error, since a much larger clone is one base off. The chain is built from TRBV7-4 and TRBJ2-1; TRBD2 matches at 8 bases. CDR3 length equals 14 residues. Germline V CDR1 and CDR2: SGHVT, SQSDAQ. The V and J ends lost 8 bases and 5 bases, in that order; junction bases with no gene match: 8. This CDR3 reads CASCRTSQNNEQFF. The CDR3 bases are TGTGCCAGCTGCCGGACTAGCCAAAACAATGAGCAGTTCTTC.

The sample holds many counts of this clonotype. The CDR3 here is CASSQDYRPTAEQFF. The CDR3 nucleotides read TGTGCCAGCAGCCAAGATTATCGGCCTACAGCTGAGCAGTTCTTC. The chain recombines TRBV3-1 with TRBJ2-1, with D unclear. The CDR3 has 15 amino acids. Trimming took off 0 bases at V and 9 bases at J, with 15 bases between the two ends. The V gene's germline CDR1 is LGHDT and CDR2 YNNKEL (reference sequence).